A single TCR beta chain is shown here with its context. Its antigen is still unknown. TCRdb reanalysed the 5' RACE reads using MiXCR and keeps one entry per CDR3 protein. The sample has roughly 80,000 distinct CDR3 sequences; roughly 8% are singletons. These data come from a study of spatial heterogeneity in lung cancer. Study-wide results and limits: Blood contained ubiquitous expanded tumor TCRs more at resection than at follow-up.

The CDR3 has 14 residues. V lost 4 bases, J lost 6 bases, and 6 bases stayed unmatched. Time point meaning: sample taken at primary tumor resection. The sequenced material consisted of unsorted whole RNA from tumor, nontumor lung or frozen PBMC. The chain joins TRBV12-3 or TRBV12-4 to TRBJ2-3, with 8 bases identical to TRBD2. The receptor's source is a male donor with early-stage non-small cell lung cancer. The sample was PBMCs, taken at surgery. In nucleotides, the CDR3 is TGTGCCAGCAGTTCGGCGGGAGGTGATGATACGCAGTATTTT. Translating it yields CASSSAGGDDTQYF.